This T cell receptor (beta chain) was identified during a study of blood T cell repertoires in COVID-19. CDR3 size: 14 residues. Germline V gives CDR1 MNHEY, CDR2 SVGAGI. Trimming took 6 bases from V and 8 from J; bases not matched to a gene: 6. Sequencing used immunoSEQ multiplex PCR; TCRdb keeps in-frame clones, though not all of them. This table has fewer than 300,000 clones, around nine tenths appearing once. Sequenced input: PBMCs or T cells enriched from blood (not recorded which). The J gene is TRBJ1-4, the V gene TRBV6-5; 10 nucleotides agree with TRBD1. This sequence was found in a woman in her 30s who had recovered from COVID-19. CDR3 sequence: CASRSGTGVEKLFF. Written as DNA, the CDR3 is TGTGCCAGCAGGTCCGGGACAGGGGTAGAAAAACTGTTTTTT.